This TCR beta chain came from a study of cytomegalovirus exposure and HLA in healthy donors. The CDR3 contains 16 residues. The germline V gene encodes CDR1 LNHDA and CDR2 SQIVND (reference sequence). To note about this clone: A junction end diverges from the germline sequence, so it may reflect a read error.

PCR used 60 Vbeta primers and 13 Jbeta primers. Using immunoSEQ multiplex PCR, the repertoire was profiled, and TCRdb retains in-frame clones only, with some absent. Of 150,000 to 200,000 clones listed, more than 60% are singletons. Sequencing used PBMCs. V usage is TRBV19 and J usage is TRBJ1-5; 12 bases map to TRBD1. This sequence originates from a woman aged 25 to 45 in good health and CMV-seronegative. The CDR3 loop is CASTGRGTGGNQPQHF. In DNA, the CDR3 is TGTGCCAGTACCGGACGCGGGACAGGGGGCAACCAGCCCCAGCATTTT.